This section outlines one TCR beta chain sequence together with its context. As yet, its antigen is unknown. The record originates from a study of cytomegalovirus exposure and HLA in healthy donors. Looking at the study overall: From approximately 170 million T cells, an earlier analysis saw 120 million or so unique TCR beta sequences.

V was trimmed by 5 bases and J by 8 bases, leaving 21 bases between them. This CDR3 has 15 residues. The germline gives CDR1 MNHNY, CDR2 SVGAGI (reference sequence). Regarding the study as a whole: An analysis done earlier found most TCR beta V segments productive about 90% or about 30% of the time. Looking again later, the authors saw that most CMV-associated TCR beta chains seemed HLA-restricted.

Primers for the PCR totalled 60 Vbeta and 13 Jbeta. The assay was immunoSEQ multiplex PCR, and TCRdb's table has in-frame clones only and misses some. This table holds some 130,000 clones, 76% found once. The TCR originated in a female donor in good health and CMV-seropositive. The material sequenced was PBMCs. This chain links TRBV6-6 with TRBJ1-2, with D perhaps matching TRBD1 (6 bases). The CDR3 coding sequence is TGTGCCAGCAGTAGAGCGGCAGGGGAATTCGGCGGCTACACCTTC. Translating it yields CASSRAAGEFGGYTF.